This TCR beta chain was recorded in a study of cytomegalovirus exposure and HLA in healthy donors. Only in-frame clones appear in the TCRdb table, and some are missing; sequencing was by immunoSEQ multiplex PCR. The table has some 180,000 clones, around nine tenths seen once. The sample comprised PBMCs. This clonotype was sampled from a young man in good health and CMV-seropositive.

CDR3 sequence (DNA): TGTGCCAGCAGTTACTCGACGGCGGACAGGGTCTACGAGCAGTACTTC. It yields the protein CASSYSTADRVYEQYF. The rearrangement uses TRBV6-5 and TRBJ2-7; 8 bases align to TRBD1. Germline V CDR1 and CDR2: MNHEY, SVGAGI. Trimming took 0 bases from V and 3 from J; bases not matched to a gene: 7. The CDR3 is made up of 16 amino acids.